These T cell receptor beta chains were read from a single sample in a study of blood T cell repertoires in COVID-19. Repertoires were generated with immunoSEQ multiplex PCR, while TCRdb's copy carries only in-frame clones and drops some. The sample records fewer than 75,000 clones, 80% to 95% being singletons. Sequencing used peripheral blood. These receptors all come from a man between 50 and 59 years old with active COVID-19. CDR3s include the opening cysteine and the closing phenylalanine or tryptophan. D genes are given only for firm matches. Clone size is stated in some rows and not others, as once, few, many or a class when expanded.

j_call v_call d_call clone_size cdr3_aa cdr3_nt
TRBJ2-5 TRBV5-1 . . CASSGGTQETQYF TGCGCCAGCAGCGGCGGGACTCAAGAGACCCAGTACTTC
TRBJ2-2 TRBV6-1 TRBD2 . CASSAGTSGRTTGELFF TGTGCCAGCAGTGCCGGGACTAGCGGGAGAACGACCGGGGAGCTGTTTTTT
TRBJ2-7 TRBV5-6 TRBD2 . CASSPRGGTGLEQYF TGTGCCAGCAGCCCCCGGGGAGGGACTGGCTTGGAGCAGTACTTC
TRBJ2-7 TRBV9 TRBD2 . CASSVLASGAAYEQYF TGTGCCAGCAGCGTACTTGCTAGCGGGGCCGCCTACGAGCAGTACTTC
TRBJ1-2 TRBV5-3 TRBD1 . CARSRFDRGLGYGYTF TGTGCCAGAAGTCGCTTCGACAGGGGGCTTGGCTATGGCTACACCTTC
TRBJ1-6 TRBV27 . . CASSLWLNSPLHF TGTGCCAGCAGTTTATGGCTTAATTCACCCCTCCACTTT
TRBJ1-5 TRBV6-2/TRBV6-3 . . CASSENKGFDSNQPQHF TGTGCCAGCAGCGAGAATAAGGGGTTTGATAGCAATCAGCCCCAGCATTTT
TRBJ1-1 TRBV28 . . CASSLVPGVSTEAFF TGTGCCAGCAGTTTGGTACCGGGTGTGAGCACTGAAGCTTTCTTT
TRBJ2-7 TRBV9 TRBD1 . CASSVGKTGTGGSEQYF TGTGCCAGCAGCGTAGGAAAGACCGGGACAGGGGGATCCGAGCAGTACTTC
TRBJ2-7 TRBV7-8 . . CASSLTGYEQYF TGTGCCAGCAGCTTAACCGGGTACGAGCAGTACTTC
TRBJ1-1 TRBV20-1 . . CSASPGGMNTEAFF TGCAGTGCTAGTCCGGGGGGCATGAACACTGAAGCTTTCTTT
TRBJ2-2 TRBV5-5 . . CASSLENRVYTGELFF TGTGCCAGCAGCTTAGAGAACAGGGTATACACCGGGGAGCTGTTTTTT
TRBJ2-2 TRBV14 . few CASSPLGPGELFF TGTGCCAGCAGCCCGTTGGGCCCCGGGGAGCTGTTTTTT
TRBJ2-7 TRBV3-1/TRBV3-2 TRBD2 once CASSRGLAGNSYEQYF TGTGCCAGCAGCCGGGGACTAGCGGGAAACTCCTACGAGCAGTACTTC
TRBJ1-4 TRBV5-6 . . CASTRGTLDEKLFF TGTGCCAGCACCCGAGGGACACTGGATGAAAAACTGTTTTTT
TRBJ2-1 TRBV7-9 . once CASSLAPAGTYNEQFF TGTGCCAGCAGCTTAGCCCCTGCGGGGACCTACAATGAGCAGTTCTTC
TRBJ2-7 TRBV5-4 . . CASSRDSYEQYF TGTGCCAGCAGCCGAGACAGTTACGAGCAGTACTTC
TRBJ2-2 TRBV3-1/TRBV3-2 . . CASSQGVLGVGGFAGELFF TGTGCCAGCAGCCAAGGGGTCTTAGGAGTTGGGGGGTTTGCCGGGGAGCTGTTTTTT
TRBJ1-4 TRBV5-6 . . CASSPKPGKGVDEKLFF TGTGCCAGCAGCCCTAAACCAGGGAAAGGGGTGGATGAAAAACTGTTTTTT
TRBJ2-7 TRBV11-1 TRBD1 once CASSLGRGYEQYF TGTGCCAGCAGCTTAGGCAGGGGGTACGAGCAGTACTTC
TRBJ1-2 TRBV28 . . CASISNRGPKVGYTF TGTGCCAGCATTTCAAACCGGGGTCCGAAGGTAGGCTACACCTTC
TRBJ2-4 TRBV28 TRBD2 . CASSSPVAGVADIQYF TGTGCCAGCAGTTCACCCGTAGCGGGAGTGGCGGACATTCAGTACTTC